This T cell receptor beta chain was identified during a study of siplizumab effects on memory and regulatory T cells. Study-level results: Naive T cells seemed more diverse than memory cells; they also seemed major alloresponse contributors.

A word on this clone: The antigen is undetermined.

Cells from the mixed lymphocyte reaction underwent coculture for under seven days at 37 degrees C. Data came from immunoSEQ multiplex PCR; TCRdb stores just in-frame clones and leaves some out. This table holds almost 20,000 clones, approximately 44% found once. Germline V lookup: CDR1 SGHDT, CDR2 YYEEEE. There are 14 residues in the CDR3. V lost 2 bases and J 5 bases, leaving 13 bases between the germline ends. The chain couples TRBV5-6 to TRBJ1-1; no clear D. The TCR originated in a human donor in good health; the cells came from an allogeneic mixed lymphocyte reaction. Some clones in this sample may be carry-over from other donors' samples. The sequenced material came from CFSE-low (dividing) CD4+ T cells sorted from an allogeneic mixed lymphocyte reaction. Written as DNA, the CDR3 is TGTGCCAGCAGCTTCCAGGTCCTGGAGACTGAAGCTTTCTTT. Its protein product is CASSFQVLETEAFF.